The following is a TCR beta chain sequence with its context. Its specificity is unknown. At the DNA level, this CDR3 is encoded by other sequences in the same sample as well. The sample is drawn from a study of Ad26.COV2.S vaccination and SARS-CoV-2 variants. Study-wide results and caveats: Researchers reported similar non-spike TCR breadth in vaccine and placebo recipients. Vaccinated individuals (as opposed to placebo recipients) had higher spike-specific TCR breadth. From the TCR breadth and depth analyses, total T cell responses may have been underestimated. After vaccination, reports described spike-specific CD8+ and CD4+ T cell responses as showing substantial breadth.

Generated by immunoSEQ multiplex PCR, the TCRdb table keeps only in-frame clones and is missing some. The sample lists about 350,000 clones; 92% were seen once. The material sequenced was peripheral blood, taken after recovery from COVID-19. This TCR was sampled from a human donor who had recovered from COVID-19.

The CDR3 region has the DNA TGTGCCAGCAGTCTTAAGGGGTATGGCTACACCTTC. The encoded protein is CASSLKGYGYTF. The genes are TRBV5-6 and TRBJ1-2; possibly TRBD1 for D (5 bases). With 5 bases removed from V and 5 bases from J, the gap between germline ends came to 10 bases. Germline V gene sequence: CDR1 SGHDT, CDR2 YYEEEE. CDR3 length: 12 residues.